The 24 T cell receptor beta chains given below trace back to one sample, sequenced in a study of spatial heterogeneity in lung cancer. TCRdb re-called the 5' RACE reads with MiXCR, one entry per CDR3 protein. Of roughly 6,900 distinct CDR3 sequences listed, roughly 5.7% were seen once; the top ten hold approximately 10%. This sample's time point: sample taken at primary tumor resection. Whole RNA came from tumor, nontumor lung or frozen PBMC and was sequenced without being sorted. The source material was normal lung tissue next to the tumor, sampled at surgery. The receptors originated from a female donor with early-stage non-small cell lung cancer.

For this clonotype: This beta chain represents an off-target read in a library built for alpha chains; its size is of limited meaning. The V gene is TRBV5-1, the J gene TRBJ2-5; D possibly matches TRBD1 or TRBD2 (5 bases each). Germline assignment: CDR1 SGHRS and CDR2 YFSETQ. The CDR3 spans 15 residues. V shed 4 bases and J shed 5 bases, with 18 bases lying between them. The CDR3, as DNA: TGCGCCAGCAGCCAAGGAGCCTCCGGGACGGAGACCCAGTACTTC. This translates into CASSQGASGTETQYF.

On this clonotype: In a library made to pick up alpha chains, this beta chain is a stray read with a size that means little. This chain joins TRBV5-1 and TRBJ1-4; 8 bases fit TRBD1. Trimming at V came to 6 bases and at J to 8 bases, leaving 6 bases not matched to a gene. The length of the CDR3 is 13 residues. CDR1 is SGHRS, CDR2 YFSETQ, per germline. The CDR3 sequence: CASKFGTGEKLFF. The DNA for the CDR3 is TGCGCCAGCAAATTCGGGACAGGCGAAAAACTGTTTTTT.

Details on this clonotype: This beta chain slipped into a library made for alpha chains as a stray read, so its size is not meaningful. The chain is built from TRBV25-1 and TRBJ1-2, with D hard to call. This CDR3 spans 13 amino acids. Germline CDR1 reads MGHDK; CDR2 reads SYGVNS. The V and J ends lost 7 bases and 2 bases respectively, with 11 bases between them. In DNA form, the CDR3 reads TGTGCCAGCAACTTAGACGGAAACTATGGCTACACCTTC. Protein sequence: CASNLDGNYGYTF.

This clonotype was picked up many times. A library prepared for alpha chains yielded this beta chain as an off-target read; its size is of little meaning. The CDR3 nucleotides are TGTGCCAGCAGTCGGAGCAATGAGCAGTTCTTC. This encodes CASSRSNEQFF. The V and J genes are TRBV12-3 or TRBV12-4 and TRBJ2-1; D is unresolved. This CDR3 spans 11 amino acids. Trimming took 5 bases from V and 6 from J, leaving 5 bases between them.

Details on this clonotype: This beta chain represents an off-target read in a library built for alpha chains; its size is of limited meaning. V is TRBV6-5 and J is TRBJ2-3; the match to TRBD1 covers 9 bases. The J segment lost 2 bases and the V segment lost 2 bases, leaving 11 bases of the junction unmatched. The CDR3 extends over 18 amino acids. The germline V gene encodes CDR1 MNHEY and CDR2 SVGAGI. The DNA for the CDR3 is TGTGCCAGCAGTTACGGGCCGGGACAGGGTCTTCCCACAGATACGCAGTATTTT. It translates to CASSYGPGQGLPTDTQYF.

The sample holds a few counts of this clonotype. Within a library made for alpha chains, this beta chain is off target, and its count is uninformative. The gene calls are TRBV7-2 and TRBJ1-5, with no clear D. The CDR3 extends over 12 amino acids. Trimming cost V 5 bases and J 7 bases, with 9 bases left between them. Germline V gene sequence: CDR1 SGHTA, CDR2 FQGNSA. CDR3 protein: CASSALGQPQHF. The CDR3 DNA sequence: TGTGCCAGCAGCGCTTTGGGGCAGCCCCAGCATTTT.

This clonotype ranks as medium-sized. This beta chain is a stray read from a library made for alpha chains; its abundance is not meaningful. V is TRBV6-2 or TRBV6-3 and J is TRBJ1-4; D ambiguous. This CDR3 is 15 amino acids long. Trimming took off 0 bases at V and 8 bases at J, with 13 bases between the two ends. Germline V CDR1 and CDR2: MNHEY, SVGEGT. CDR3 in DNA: TGTGCCAGCAGTTACTCAGGGAGGGATTCGGAAAAACTGTTTTTT. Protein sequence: CASSYSGRDSEKLFF.

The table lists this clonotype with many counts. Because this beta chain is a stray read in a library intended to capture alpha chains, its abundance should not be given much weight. CDR3 in amino acids: CASSTDSGPYEQYF. CDR3 nucleotide sequence: TGTGCCAGCAGCACCGATAGCGGCCCCTACGAGCAGTACTTC. V and J are TRBV5-4 and TRBJ2-7, with a weak D call TRBD2 (6 bases). V was clipped by 4 bases and J by 2 bases, with 13 bases between them. CDR3 length: 14 amino acids. Germline V gene data show CDR1 as SGHNT and CDR2 as YYREEE (reference sequence).

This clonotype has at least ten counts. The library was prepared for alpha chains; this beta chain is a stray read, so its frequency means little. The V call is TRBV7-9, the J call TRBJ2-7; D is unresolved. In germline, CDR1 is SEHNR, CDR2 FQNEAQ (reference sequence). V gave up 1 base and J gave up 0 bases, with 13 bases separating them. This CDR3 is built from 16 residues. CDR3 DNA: TGTGCCAGCAGCTTAGACCCACTTCAGGTCTCCTACGAGCAGTACTTC. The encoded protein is CASSLDPLQVSYEQYF.

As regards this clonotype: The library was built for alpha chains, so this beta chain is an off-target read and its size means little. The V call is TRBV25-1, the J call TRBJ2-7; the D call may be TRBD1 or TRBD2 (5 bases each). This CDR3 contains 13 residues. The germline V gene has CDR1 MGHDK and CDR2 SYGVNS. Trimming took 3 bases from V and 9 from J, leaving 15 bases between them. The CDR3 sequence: CASSDLRGHGQYF. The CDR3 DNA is TGTGCCAGCAGTGATCTCCGGGGCCACGGGCAGTACTTC.

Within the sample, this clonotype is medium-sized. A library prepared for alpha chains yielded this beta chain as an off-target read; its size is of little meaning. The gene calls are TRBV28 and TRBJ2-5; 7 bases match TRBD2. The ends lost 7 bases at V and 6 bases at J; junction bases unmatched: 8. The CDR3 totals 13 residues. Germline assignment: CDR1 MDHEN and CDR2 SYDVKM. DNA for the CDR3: TGTGCCAGCATGAGTTGGGGGGGAAAGACCCAGTACTTC. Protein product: CASMSWGGKTQYF.

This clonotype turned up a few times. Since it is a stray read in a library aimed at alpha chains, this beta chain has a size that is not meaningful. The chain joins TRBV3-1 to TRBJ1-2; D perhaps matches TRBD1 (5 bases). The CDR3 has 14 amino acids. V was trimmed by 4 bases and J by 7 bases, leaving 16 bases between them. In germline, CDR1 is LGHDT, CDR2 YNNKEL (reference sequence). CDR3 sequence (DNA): TGTGCCAGCAGCCTCAGGGAGCCCCCGGCTGGCTACACCTTC. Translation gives CASSLREPPAGYTF.

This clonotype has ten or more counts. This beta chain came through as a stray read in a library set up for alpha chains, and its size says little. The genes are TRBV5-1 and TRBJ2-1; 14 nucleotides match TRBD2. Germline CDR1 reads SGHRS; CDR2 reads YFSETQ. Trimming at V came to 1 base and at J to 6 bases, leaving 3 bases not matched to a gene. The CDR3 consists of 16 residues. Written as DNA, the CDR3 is TGCGCCAGCAGCTTGTCCGGGACTAGCGGGAGCAATGAGCAGTTCTTC. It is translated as CASSLSGTSGSNEQFF.

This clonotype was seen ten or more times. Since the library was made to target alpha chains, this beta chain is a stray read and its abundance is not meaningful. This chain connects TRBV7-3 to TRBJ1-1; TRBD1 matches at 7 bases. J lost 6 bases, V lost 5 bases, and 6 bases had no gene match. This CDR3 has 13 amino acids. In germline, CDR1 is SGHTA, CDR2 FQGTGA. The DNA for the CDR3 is TGTGCCAGCAGCCAGCGACAGGGTTCTGAAGCTTTCTTT. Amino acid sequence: CASSQRQGSEAFF. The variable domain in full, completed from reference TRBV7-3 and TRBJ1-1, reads GAGVSQTPSNKVTEKGKYVELRCDPISGHTALYWYRQSLGQGPEFLIYFQGTGAADDSGLPNDRFFAVRPEGSVSTLKIQRTERGDSAVYLCASSQRQGSEAFFGQGTRLTVV.

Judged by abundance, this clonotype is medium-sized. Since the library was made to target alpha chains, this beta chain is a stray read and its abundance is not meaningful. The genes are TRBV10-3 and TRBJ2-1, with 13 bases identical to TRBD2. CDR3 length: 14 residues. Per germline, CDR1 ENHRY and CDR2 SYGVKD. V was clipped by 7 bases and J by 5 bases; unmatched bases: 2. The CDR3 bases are TGTGCCATCACCGGACTAGCGGGAGACAATGAGCAGTTCTTC. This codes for CAITGLAGDNEQFF.

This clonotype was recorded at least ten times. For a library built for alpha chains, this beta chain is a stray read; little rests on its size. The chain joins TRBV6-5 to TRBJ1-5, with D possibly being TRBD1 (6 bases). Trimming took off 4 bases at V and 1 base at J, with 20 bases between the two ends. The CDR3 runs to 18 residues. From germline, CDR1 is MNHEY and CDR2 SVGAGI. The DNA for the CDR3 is TGTGCCAGCAGTTCGAAACGGGGGGCGCGGCAAAGCAATCAGCCCCAGCATTTT. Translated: CASSSKRGARQSNQPQHF.

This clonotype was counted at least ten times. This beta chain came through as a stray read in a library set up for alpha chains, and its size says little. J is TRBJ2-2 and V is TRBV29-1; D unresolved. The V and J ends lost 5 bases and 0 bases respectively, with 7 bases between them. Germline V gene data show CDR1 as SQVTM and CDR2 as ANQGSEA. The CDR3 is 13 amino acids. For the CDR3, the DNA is TGCAGCGTTAAGGTCTCGAACACCGGGGAGCTGTTTTTT. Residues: CSVKVSNTGELFF.

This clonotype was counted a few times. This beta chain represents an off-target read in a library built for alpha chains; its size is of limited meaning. This CDR3 reads CASSQEETRGAYEQYF. CDR3 DNA sequence: TGCGCCAGCAGCCAAGAGGAGACAAGAGGAGCCTACGAGCAGTACTTC. V is TRBV4-1 and J is TRBJ2-7; D is undetermined. Trimming stripped 0 bases from V and 2 bases from J, with 14 bases between. CDR3 length: 16 residues. Germline lookup yields CDR1 MGHRA and CDR2 YSYEKL.

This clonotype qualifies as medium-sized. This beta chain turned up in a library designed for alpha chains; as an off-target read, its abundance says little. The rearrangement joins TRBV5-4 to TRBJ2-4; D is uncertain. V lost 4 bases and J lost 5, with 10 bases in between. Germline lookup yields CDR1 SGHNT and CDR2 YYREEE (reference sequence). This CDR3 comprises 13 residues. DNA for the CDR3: TGTGCCAGCAGCCCGAGGTCGGAAAACATTCAGTACTTC. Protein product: CASSPRSENIQYF.

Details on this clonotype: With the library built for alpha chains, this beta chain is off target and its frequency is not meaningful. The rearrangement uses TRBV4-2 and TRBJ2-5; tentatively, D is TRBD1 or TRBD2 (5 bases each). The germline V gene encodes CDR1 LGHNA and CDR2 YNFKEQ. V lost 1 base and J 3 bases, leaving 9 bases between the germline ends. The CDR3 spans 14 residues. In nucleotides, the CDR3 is TGTGCCAGCAGCCAAGGGATGGGGGAAGAGACCCAGTACTTC. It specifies CASSQGMGEETQYF.

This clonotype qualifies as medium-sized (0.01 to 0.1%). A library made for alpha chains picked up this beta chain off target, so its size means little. DNA for the CDR3: TGTGCCAGCAAACTCAGGGAAGGAGGCACTGAAGCTTTCTTT. This encodes CASKLREGGTEAFF. The rearrangement joins TRBV2 to TRBJ1-1, with D perhaps matching TRBD1 (5 bases). Looked up from germline, CDR1 is SNHLY and CDR2 is FYNNEI. CDR3 size: 14 residues. Trimming stripped 7 bases from V and 4 bases from J, with 16 bases between.

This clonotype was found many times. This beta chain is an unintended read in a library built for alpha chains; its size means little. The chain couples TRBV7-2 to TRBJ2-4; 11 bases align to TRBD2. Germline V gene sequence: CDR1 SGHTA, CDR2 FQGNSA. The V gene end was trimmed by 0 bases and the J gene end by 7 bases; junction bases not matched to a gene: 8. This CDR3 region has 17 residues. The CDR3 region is CASSLAVTSGSSNIQYF. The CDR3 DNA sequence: TGTGCCAGCAGCTTAGCGGTAACTAGCGGGAGTTCTAACATTCAGTACTTC.

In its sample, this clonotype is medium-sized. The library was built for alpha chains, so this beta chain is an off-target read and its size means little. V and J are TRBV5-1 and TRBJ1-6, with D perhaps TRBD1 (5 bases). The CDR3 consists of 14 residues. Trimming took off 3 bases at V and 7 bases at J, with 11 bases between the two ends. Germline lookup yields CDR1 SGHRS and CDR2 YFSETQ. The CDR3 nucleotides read TGCGCCAGCAGCTCAAGGACACAAAATTCACCCCTCCACTTT. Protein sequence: CASSSRTQNSPLHF. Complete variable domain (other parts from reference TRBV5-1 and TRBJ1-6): KAGVTQTPRYLIKTRGQQVTLSCSPISGHRSVSWYQQTPGQGLQFLFEYFSETQRNKGNFPGRFSGRQFSNSRSEMNVSTLELGDSALYLCASSSRTQNSPLHFGNGTRLTVT.

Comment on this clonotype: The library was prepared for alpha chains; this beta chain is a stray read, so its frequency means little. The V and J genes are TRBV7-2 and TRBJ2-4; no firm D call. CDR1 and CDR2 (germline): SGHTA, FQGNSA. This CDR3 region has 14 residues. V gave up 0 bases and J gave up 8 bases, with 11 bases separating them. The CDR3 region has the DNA TGTGCCAGCAGCTTAGCTGGCCGGGTTGACATTCAGTACTTC. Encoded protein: CASSLAGRVDIQYF.